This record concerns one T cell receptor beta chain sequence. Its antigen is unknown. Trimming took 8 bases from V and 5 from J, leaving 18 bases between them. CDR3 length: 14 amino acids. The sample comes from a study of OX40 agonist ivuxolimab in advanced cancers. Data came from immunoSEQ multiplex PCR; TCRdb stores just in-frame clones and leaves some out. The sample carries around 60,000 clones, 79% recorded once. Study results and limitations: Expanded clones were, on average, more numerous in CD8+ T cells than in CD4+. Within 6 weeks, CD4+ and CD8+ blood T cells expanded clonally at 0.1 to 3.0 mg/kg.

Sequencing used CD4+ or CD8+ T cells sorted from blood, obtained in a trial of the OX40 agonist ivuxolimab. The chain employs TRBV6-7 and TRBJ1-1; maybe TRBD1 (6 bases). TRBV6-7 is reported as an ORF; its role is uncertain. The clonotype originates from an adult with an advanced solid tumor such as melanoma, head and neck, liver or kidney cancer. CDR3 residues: CASPPGHSKTEAFF. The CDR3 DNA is TGTGCCAGCCCTCCGGGACACTCGAAAACTGAAGCTTTCTTT.